This TCR beta chain was found in a study of blood T cell repertoires in COVID-19. Study information: The study drew acute and convalescent COVID-19 samples from the United States, Italy and Spain. PBMCs, B-cell-depleted T cells, or T cells were the source of the cDNA or gDNA that made up the material.

Germline CDR1 is SQVTM and CDR2 is ANQGSEA. Losses at the gene ends were 2 bases for V and 6 bases for J; bases not matched to a gene: 5. This CDR3 spans 14 amino acids. Authors' analysis steps: Amplified reference gene primers provided the basis for estimating nucleated cell counts. The assay was immunoSEQ multiplex PCR, and TCRdb's table has in-frame clones only and misses some. Clone size and the V and J calls come from that table; the DNA yielded D and trimming. The sample records about 150,000 clones, around 87% being singletons. V gene TRBV29-1 combines with J gene TRBJ1-1; 11 bases match TRBD1. The sample taken for sequencing was peripheral blood. This receptor was identified in a woman in her forties with acute or convalescent COVID-19. In DNA, the CDR3 is TGCAGCGTTGAATTACGGACAGGGGGCTCTGAAGCTTTCTTT. Protein product: CSVELRTGGSEAFF.